This TCR beta chain appears in the sequencing data of a study of T cell responses to AZD1222 COVID-19 vaccine (dated by TCRdb to the early 2020s). Background on the whole study: AZD1222 recipients whose second dose came at about 4 weeks and those whose second dose came at about 12 weeks were combined into one group, since spike-specific TCR depth and breadth did not differ between the two schedules. TCR sequencing was performed for approximately 240 trial participants, of whom 200 to 210 were given two doses of AZD1222 and approximately 25 were given two doses of MenACWY control vaccine. Enrollment into the trials was organized by age into subgroups of 18-55, 56-69 and 70-plus years, and those subgroups contained roughly 150, 30 and 60 TCR-sequenced participants, respectively.

The CDR3 regions of human TCRbeta chains were analyzed by immunosequencing. As for the authors' bioinformatics: Repertoire TCRs were matched against a reference library of SARS-CoV-2-specific TCRs generated with the MIRA antigen-specificity platform. Breadth meant the fraction of unique TCRs that were SARS-CoV-2-associated, whereas depth meant the fraction of total T cells that were SARS-CoV-2-associated. Using the MIRA data, every spike-specific TCR was mapped to the spike region that the TCR reacted to and assigned to either a CD4 or a CD8 class. Log10-transformed breadth and depth values were compared by one-way ANOVA with Sidak's multiple comparisons tests. Not all clones reach the TCRdb copy of this immuneACCESS table, which keeps in-frame sequences only. Checked studies attribute under half of the gap to unresolved V genes and leave the rest unexplained. V, J and clone size are taken as reported in that table, and D and trimming were inferred from the DNA itself. The sample table contains fewer than 120,000 clones; only one count was recorded for around 80% of them. The ten top clones hold about 4.5% of the sample.

The time point label on this specimen signifies: baseline before first vaccination. Samples from vaccinated people were obtained from the UK trials COV001 and COV002, which included a single-blind randomized controlled phase 2/3 trial of AZD1222 (ChAdOx1 nCoV-19) in healthy adults. For TCRbeta chain sequencing, PBMC samples from trial participants were taken at day 0 and at day 28 after the second dose. Worth noting for this clone: Its binding antigen is unknown. No base quality information exists; no much larger clone differs at one position.

General findings and caveats noted by the study authors: Reportedly, close to half of the unique spike-specific TCRs recognized epitopes lying outside the regions that are mutated in the B.1.351 and B.1.1.7 variants. The whole spike protein was spanned by vaccine-associated CD4 TCRs, and dominant responses were seen in regions 160-218 and 743-854. In the small 56-69-year group, the increase in depth fell short of significance, most likely because of low power. A significant rise in spike-specific TCR breadth and depth was observed after two AZD1222 doses relative to day 0 and relative to MenACWY recipients. Conclusions about previously exposed vaccinees are limited because only six or seven AZD1222 recipients were SARS-CoV-2 seropositive at baseline. Because no day 14 peak-response samples were available, the repertoires could be characterized only after the peak T cell response. Participants were mostly white British and included more females than males, and it was suggested by the authors that clonal diversity may have been underestimated.

The sequences come from peripheral blood, collected on day 0 of AZD1222 vaccination. The sequence came from an adult in good health.

At the DNA level, the sequence is TGTGCCAGCAGCTTACGACAGGGAGGGAGCACTGAAGCTTTCTTT. Translation gives CASSLRQGGSTEAFF. The rearranged chain carries TRBV7-9 and TRBJ1-1, and TRBD1 aligns with 7 junction nucleotides. Unmatched junction bases come to 7, with V trimmed by 2 bases and J by 4 bases. Looking up the germline V gene (reference sequence) yields CDR1 SEHNR and CDR2 FQNEAQ. Counted from cysteine to phenylalanine, this CDR3 has 15 amino acids. The CDR3 DNA has 45 bases and is translated from base 1.